This T cell receptor (beta chain) was observed in a study of blood T cell repertoires in COVID-19. As originally analysed: Nucleated cell number was recorded as an estimate derived from reference gene primer amplification. The method was immunoSEQ multiplex PCR; TCRdb's version includes in-frame clones alone and lacks a portion of them. V, J and clone size reflect that table, while D and trimming were determined from the DNA. The table has 55,000 to 75,000 clones, roughly 83% seen once. Germline-derived CDR1 and CDR2 are LNHDA and SQIVND (reference sequence). There are 17 residues in the CDR3. V lost 5 bases and J lost 4; bases outside the gene matches: 14.

The sample was peripheral blood. The J gene is TRBJ2-4, the V gene TRBV19, with 7 positions matching TRBD1. This TCR was recovered from a man between 65 and 79 years old with acute or convalescent COVID-19. The chain's CDR3 is CASSPRDSAAVKNIQYF. CDR3 nucleotides: TGTGCCAGTAGTCCCCGGGACAGCGCAGCCGTTAAAAACATTCAGTACTTC.